The clone carrying this TCR beta chain was seen just once. These data are taken from a study of cytomegalovirus exposure and HLA in healthy donors. Study-level information: As released early, the data held around 80 million unique TCRs from HLA-typed donors.

V was cut by 5 bases and J by 6 bases, with 19 bases left in between. Germline values: CDR1 SGHTA, CDR2 FQGTGA. The CDR3 spans 16 residues. PCR employed 60 Vbeta and 13 Jbeta primers. The assay was immunoSEQ multiplex PCR, and TCRdb's table has in-frame clones only and misses some. The sample holds some 100,000 clones, more than 80% seen once. Sequencing used PBMCs. The TCR originated in a young man in good health and CMV-seronegative. The J gene is TRBJ2-2, the V gene TRBV7-3; the D gene is possibly TRBD1 (5 bases). The CDR3 spells CASSSYSGSVAGELFF. In DNA, the CDR3 is TGTGCCAGCAGCAGCTACTCAGGGTCGGTGGCCGGGGAGCTGTTTTTT.